Presented here are 5 T cell receptor beta chains from one specimen sequenced in a study of spatial heterogeneity in lung cancer. Time point in this sample: sample taken at primary tumor resection. MiXCR was run by TCRdb on the 5' RACE reads, yielding one entry per CDR3 protein. The sample carries approximately 44,000 distinct CDR3 sequences, about an eighth recorded once. The sample in question was PBMCs, obtained at surgery. These receptors all come from a male donor with early-stage non-small cell lung cancer.

This clonotype was seen at least ten times. This chain connects TRBV28 to TRBJ1-5; D gene ambiguous. This CDR3 is built from 15 residues. Germline V lookup: CDR1 MDHEN, CDR2 SYDVKM. Trimming removed 6 bases from V and 0 bases from J, with 12 bases in between. CDR3 loop: CASRVQDHSNQPQHF. The CDR3 DNA sequence: TGTGCCAGCAGGGTTCAGGACCATAGCAATCAGCCCCAGCATTTT.

This clonotype was recorded at least ten times. The J gene is TRBJ2-7, the V gene TRBV28, with D perhaps TRBD1 or TRBD2 (5 bases each). Trimming shortened V by 3 bases and J by 0 bases, and 9 bases separated the two germline ends. This CDR3 contains 14 residues. Germline V lookup: CDR1 MDHEN, CDR2 SYDVKM. The CDR3 DNA reads as TGTGCCAGCAGTTTTCACGGGGCCTCCTACGAGCAGTACTTC. Its translation is CASSFHGASYEQYF. The complete variable domain, with remaining parts taken from reference TRBV28 and TRBJ2-7, reads DVKVTQSSRYLVKRTGEKVFLECVQDMDHENMFWYRQDPGLGLRLIYFSYDVKMKEKGDIPEGYSVSREKKERFSLILESASTNQTSMYLCASSFHGASYEQYFGPGTRLTVT.

This clonotype was counted between two and nine times. The V gene is TRBV3-1, the J gene TRBJ1-2; D gene uncertain. The CDR3 totals 14 residues. Germline loops: CDR1 LGHDT, CDR2 YNNKEL (reference sequence). The V and J ends lost 1 base and 6 bases respectively, with 12 bases between them. The CDR3 nucleotides read TGTGCCAGCAGCCAAGCGGCTGGAGCTGATGGCTACACCTTC. It specifies CASSQAAGADGYTF. The full variable domain, in which reference TRBV3-1 and TRBJ1-2 provide the parts outside the CDR3, is DTAVSQTPKYLVTQMGNDKSIKCEQNLGHDTMYWYKQDSKKFLKIMFSYNNKELIINETVPNRFSPKSPDKAHLNLHINSLELGDSAVYFCASSQAAGADGYTFGSGTRLTVV.

The chain has TRBV9 and TRBJ2-7; maybe TRBD1 (6 bases). CDR3 length: 15 residues. Trimming cost V 0 bases and J 1 base, with 11 bases left between them. The V gene's germline CDR1 is SGDLS and CDR2 YYNGEE. The DNA for the CDR3 is TGTGCCAGCAGCGTAGCTCGGGACACTTCCTACGAGCAGTACTTC. Its protein product is CASSVARDTSYEQYF.

This clonotype was recorded at least ten times. This sequence joins TRBV14 and TRBJ2-1; 13 nucleotides line up with TRBD2. The germline gives CDR1 SGHDN, CDR2 FVKESK. Trimming removed 3 bases from V and 4 bases from J; junction bases left unmatched: 3. This CDR3 has 16 residues. Written as DNA, the CDR3 is TGTGCCAGCAGCCAGGGGACTAGCGGGACATACAATGAGCAGTTCTTC. Amino acids: CASSQGTSGTYNEQFF.